A selection of T cell receptor beta chains follows, all from one sample in a study of memory CD8 T cells in hepatitis C reinfection. Profiled with immunoSEQ multiplex PCR; TCRdb holds only in-frame clones, not every one. The table shows just over 50,000 clones, with 89% occurring only once. Sequenced: naive CD8+ T cells sorted from blood. The source of these receptors is a man between 18 and 35 years old with hepatitis C virus infection. Each CDR3 is given with its conserved first and last residue.

v_gene	j_gene	CDR3aa
TRBV5-5	TRBJ2-6	CASSLGLASGANVLTF
TRBV28	TRBJ2-1	CASRDAGGVEQFF
TRBV5-1	TRBJ1-1	CASSTSLLAEAFF
TRBV7-3	TRBJ2-3	CASSPGWREGREDTQYF
TRBV27	TRBJ2-1	CASRDTDSSYNEQFF
TRBV5-6	TRBJ1-2	CASQTGTGNIGYTF
TRBV4-1	TRBJ2-5	CASSQVPPIFGVETQYF
TRBV6-5	TRBJ2-1	CASSYSRVADYNEQFF
TRBV12-5	TRBJ2-2	CASGLGRERGGTGELFF
TRBV19	TRBJ1-5	CASMTGVGYSNQPQHF
TRBV7-9	TRBJ1-5	CASSLGGWGDSQPQHF
TRBV28	TRBJ2-7	CASSYRLSEQYF
TRBV27	-	CASAVGPPYEQYF
TRBV5-6	TRBJ2-2	CASSAQDTGELFF
TRBV27	TRBJ1-5	CASSPDAVPSYSNQPQHF
TRBV4-1	TRBJ2-3	CASSQEAHSTDTQYF
TRBV29-1	TRBJ2-3	CSVPRGGTDTQYF
TRBV11-2	TRBJ2-7	CASSFDLAGGTEQYF
TRBV5-5	TRBJ1-1	CASSLGGGTEAFF
TRBV7-2	TRBJ1-1	CASSLLTGGRTEAFF
TRBV20-1	TRBJ2-1	CSARVLLEQFF
TRBV7-9	TRBJ2-1	CASSASGDGRDEQFF
TRBV7-2	TRBJ2-1	CASSLGTSFSYNEQFF
TRBV18	TRBJ2-1	CASSLSGSQNEQFF
TRBV7-9	TRBJ2-3	CASSFSGQGFANTQYF
TRBV5-4	TRBJ2-7	CASSSEGPEQYF
TRBV5-8	TRBJ2-2	CASSYGTGGAGELFF
TRBV2	TRBJ2-7	CASSSGTGRNEQYF
TRBV1	TRBJ2-5	CTSSRETSGVQETQYF
TRBV5-4	TRBJ2-2	CASSRGVGTGELFF
TRBV7-2	TRBJ1-5	CASSIRGQPQHF
TRBV4-3	TRBJ2-5	CASSQGLRGETQYF
TRBV7-2	TRBJ2-3	CASSRRLAGLGDTQYF
TRBV4-1	TRBJ1-3	CASSQDARSSGNTIYF
TRBV7-9	-	CASSSYRVVVPEQYF
TRBV6-5	TRBJ2-4	CASTTVPGNIQYF
TRBV27	TRBJ2-7	CASSYSGTGSYEQYF
TRBV19	TRBJ2-1	CASSGLVYNEQFF
TRBV27	TRBJ2-2	CASSFGNRPNTGELFF
TRBV21-1	TRBJ2-5	CASSPRDRGLETQYF
TRBV10-1	TRBJ2-3	CASSESGSGTDTQYF
TRBV6-1	TRBJ2-2	CASSEASRSPNTGELFF
TRBV27	TRBJ2-3	CASTPGTTLTDTQYF
TRBV13	TRBJ1-5	CASSSDREFGQPQHF
TRBV5-8	TRBJ2-2	CASSLFQGAGELFF
TRBV7-9	TRBJ2-1	CASSQTPGTGENEQFF
TRBV29-1	TRBJ2-5	CSGEGLQETQYF